This T cell receptor (beta chain) is from a study of OX40 agonist ivuxolimab in advanced cancers. Across the whole study: Patients were treated with ivuxolimab, an agonistic anti-OX40 (CD134) antibody. Ivuxolimab, which patients received intravenously every 2 weeks, was dosed at 0.01 to 10 mg/kg.

TCRdb's copy holds only in-frame clones and misses some; the assay was immunoSEQ multiplex PCR. The sample lists 54,000 or so clones, over 75% occurring once. Germline assignment: CDR1 LNHDA and CDR2 SQIVND (reference sequence). CDR3 size: 14 residues. The V end was cut by 6 bases, the J end by 2 bases, with 12 bases between. This sequence joins TRBV19 and TRBJ2-3, with a weak D call TRBD1 (6 bases). Sequencing used CD4+ or CD8+ T cells sorted from blood, obtained in a trial of the OX40 agonist ivuxolimab. This TCR was recovered from an adult with an advanced solid tumor such as melanoma, head and neck, liver or kidney cancer. The CDR3 DNA follows: TGTGCCAGTAGCCCGGGACATACCACAGATACGCAGTATTTT. It is translated as CASSPGHTTDTQYF.